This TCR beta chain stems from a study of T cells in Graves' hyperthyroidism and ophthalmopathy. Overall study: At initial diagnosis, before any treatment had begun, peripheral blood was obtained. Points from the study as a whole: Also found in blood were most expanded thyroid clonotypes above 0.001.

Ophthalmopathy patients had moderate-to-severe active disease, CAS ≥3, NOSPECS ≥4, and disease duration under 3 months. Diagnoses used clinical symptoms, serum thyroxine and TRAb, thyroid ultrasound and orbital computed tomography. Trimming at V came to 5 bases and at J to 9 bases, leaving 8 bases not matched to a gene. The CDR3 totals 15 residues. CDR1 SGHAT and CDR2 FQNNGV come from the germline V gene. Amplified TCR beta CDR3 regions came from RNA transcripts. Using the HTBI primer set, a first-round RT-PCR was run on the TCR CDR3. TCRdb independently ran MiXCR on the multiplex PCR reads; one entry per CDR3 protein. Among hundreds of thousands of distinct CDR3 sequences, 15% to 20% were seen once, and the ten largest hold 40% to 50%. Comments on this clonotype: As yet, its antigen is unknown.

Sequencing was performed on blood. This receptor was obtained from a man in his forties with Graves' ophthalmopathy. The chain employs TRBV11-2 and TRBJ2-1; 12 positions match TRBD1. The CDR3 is CASSPSSGQGAEQFF. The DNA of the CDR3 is TGTGCCAGCAGCCCATCCTCGGGACAGGGGGCTGAGCAGTTCTTC.